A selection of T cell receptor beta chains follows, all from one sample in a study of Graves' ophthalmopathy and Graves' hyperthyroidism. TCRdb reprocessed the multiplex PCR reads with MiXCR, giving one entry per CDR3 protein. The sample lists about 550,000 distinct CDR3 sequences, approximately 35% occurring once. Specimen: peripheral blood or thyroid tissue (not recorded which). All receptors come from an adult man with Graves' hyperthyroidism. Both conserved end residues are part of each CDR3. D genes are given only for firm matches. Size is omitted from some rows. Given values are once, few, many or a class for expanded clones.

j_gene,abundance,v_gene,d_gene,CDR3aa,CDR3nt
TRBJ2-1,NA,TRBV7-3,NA,CASSFLQDNEQFF,TGTGCCAGCAGCTTTTTACAGGACAATGAGCAGTTCTTC
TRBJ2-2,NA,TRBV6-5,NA,CASRGSTGKREELFF,TGTGCCAGCAGGGGGTCCACAGGGAAGCGGGAGGAGCTGTTTTTT
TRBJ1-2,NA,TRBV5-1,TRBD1,CASSLVGRQGDVYGYTF,TGTGCCAGCAGCTTGGTGGGACGACAGGGAGACGTCTATGGCTACACCTTC
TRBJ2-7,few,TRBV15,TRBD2,CASRGTSGGTGRYEQYF,TGTGCCAGCAGGGGGACTAGCGGGGGTACTGGAAGGTACGAGCAGTACTTC
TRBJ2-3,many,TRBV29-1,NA,CSVDGDTDTQYF,TGCAGCGTTGACGGGGACACAGATACGCAGTATTTT
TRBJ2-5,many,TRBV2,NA,CASSEDGGETQYF,TGTGCCAGCAGTGAAGATGGAGGAGAGACCCAGTACTTC
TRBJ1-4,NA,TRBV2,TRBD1,CASNQEGTGGTEKLFF,TGTGCCAGCAACCAGGAGGGGACAGGGGGTACTGAAAAACTGTTTTTT
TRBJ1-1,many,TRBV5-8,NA,CASSLAEGREAFF,TGTGCCAGCAGCTTGGCCGAAGGCCGTGAAGCTTTCTTT
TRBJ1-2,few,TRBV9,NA,CASSVGKGYTF,TGTGCCAGCAGCGTAGGAAAAGGCTACACCTTC
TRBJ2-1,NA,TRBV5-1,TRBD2,CASAGLAGISDEQFF,TGCGCCAGCGCGGGACTAGCGGGAATTTCGGATGAGCAGTTCTTC
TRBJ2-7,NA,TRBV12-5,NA,CASAPSGTEQYF,TGTGCTAGTGCTCCGTCGGGGACCGAGCAGTACTTC
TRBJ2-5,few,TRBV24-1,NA,CATSESKEETQYF,TGTGCCACCAGTGAGTCCAAGGAAGAGACCCAGTACTTC
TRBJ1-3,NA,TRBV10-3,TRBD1,CAISDHTAGTGGDDTIYF,TGTGCCATCAGTGACCACACCGCCGGGACAGGGGGCGACGACACCATATATTTT
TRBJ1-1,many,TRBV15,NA,CATSRVEMNTEAFF,TGTGCCACCAGCAGAGTGGAGATGAACACTGAAGCTTTCTTT
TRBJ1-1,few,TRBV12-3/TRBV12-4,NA,CASSPRLRGLIIQNTEAFF,TGTGCCAGCAGCCCACGTCTTAGGGGCCTCATAATTCAAAACACTGAAGCTTTCTTT
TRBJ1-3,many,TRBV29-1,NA,CSVAQASTIYF,TGCAGCGTTGCCCAGGCGAGCACCATATATTTT
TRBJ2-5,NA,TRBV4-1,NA,CASSHGKDSNRETQYF,TGCGCCAGCAGCCACGGAAAAGACTCCAACCGGGAGACCCAGTACTTC
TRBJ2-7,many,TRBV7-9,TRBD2,CASRKGLAGGPEEQYF,TGTGCCAGCAGAAAGGGACTAGCGGGAGGGCCCGAGGAGCAGTACTTC
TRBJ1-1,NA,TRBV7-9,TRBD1,CASSVMGQGTPTEAFF,TGTGCCAGCAGCGTAATGGGACAGGGGACCCCCACTGAAGCTTTCTTT
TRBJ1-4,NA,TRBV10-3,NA,CATQIPSVSEKLFF,TGTGCCACGCAGATCCCCTCTGTGAGTGAAAAACTGTTTTTT
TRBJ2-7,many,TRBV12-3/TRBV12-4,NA,CASKGHSSEQYF,TGTGCCAGCAAGGGACATTCCTCCGAGCAGTACTTC
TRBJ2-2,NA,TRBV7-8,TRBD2,CASTGTSATGELFF,TGTGCCAGCACCGGGACTAGCGCCACCGGGGAGCTGTTTTTT